Listed here are 21 T cell receptor beta chains from one sample, sequenced in a study of vaccination and CD4 T cells after COVID-19. The assay that was used to sequence DNA from cultured CD4+ T cells was the Oncomine TCR Beta short-read assay. TCRdb used MiXCR to reprocess the PCR reads, holding one entry per CDR3 protein. This table holds 7,000 to 10,000 distinct CDR3 sequences, about three quarters found once. Their antigen targets remain unknown. The treatment is: approximately 11-day PBMC culture with coronavirus spike peptide pools or control peptides (ViraFEST assay). The sequenced sample consisted of CD4+ T cells from blood, cultured in vitro. These receptors were taken from a human donor who had recovered from COVID-19.

This chain uses TRBV7-8 with TRBJ1-5, with 8 nucleotides matching TRBD1. The CDR3 spans 18 residues. V gave up 4 bases and J gave up 3 bases; unmatched junction bases: 14. CDR1 SGHVS and CDR2 FQNEAQ come from the germline V gene. The CDR3 spells CASSSSTGASPFNQPQHF. CDR3 DNA sequence: TGTGCCAGCAGCTCGTCGACAGGGGCCAGCCCCTTCAATCAGCCCCAGCATTTT.

J is TRBJ2-7 and V is TRBV27; 9 nucleotides align to TRBD1. CDR1 and CDR2 from the germline V gene are MNHEY and SMNVEV (reference sequence). Trimming took 2 bases from V and 1 from J; bases not matched to a gene: 3. There are 15 residues in the CDR3. The CDR3 sequence is CASSLNRGPSYEQYF. The DNA for the CDR3 is TGTGCCAGCAGTTTAAACAGGGGGCCATCCTACGAGCAGTACTTC.

The chain links TRBV27 to TRBJ1-1, with no clear D. The CDR3 runs 15 residues. The germline gives CDR1 MNHEY, CDR2 SMNVEV (reference sequence). Trimming shortened V by 5 bases and J by 4 bases, and 17 bases separated the two germline ends. CDR3: CASSPRANRATEAFF. The CDR3 nucleotides are TGTGCCAGCAGTCCGAGGGCCAACCGGGCCACTGAAGCTTTCTTT.

The chain combines TRBV6-1 with TRBJ1-1, with D possibly TRBD1 on 5 matching bases. Germline CDR1 and CDR2: MNHNS and SASEGT. V lost 3 bases to trimming and J lost 5 bases, with 19 bases between them. This CDR3 has 16 amino acids. CDR3 in amino acids: CASSDSQRRGNTEAFF. CDR3 nucleotide sequence: TGTGCCAGCAGTGATAGCCAACGGAGGGGCAATACTGAAGCTTTCTTT.

In this sample, this clonotype turned up a few times. This chain connects TRBV6-1 to TRBJ1-1; D ambiguous. Trimming took 1 base from V and 5 from J, leaving 17 bases between them. The germline CDR1 and CDR2 sequences are MNHNS and SASEGT. The CDR3 covers 16 residues. Here the CDR3 DNA reads TGTGCCAGCAGTGAAGTGTCCTCGGGATTGGGGACTGAAGCTTTCTTT. It is translated as CASSEVSSGLGTEAFF.

The sample holds a few counts of this clonotype. The V gene is TRBV6-1, the J gene TRBJ1-1, with a weak D call TRBD1 (5 bases). Trimming shortened V by 2 bases and J by 1 base, and 11 bases separated the two germline ends. Germline V lookup: CDR1 MNHNS, CDR2 SASEGT. CDR3 length: 15 amino acids. The CDR3 DNA reads TGTGCCAGCAGTGAACCCCGGCAGGGGAACACTGAAGCTTTCTTT. Residues: CASSEPRQGNTEAFF.

The gene calls are TRBV20-1 and TRBJ2-7, with 8 bases lining up with TRBD1. Trimming at V came to 6 bases and at J to 5 bases, leaving 9 bases not matched to a gene. The CDR3 is 13 amino acids. Germline lookup yields CDR1 DFQATT and CDR2 SNEGSKA (reference sequence). CDR3 sequence: CSATGQGLHEQYF. Here the CDR3 DNA reads TGCAGTGCCACAGGACAGGGTCTCCACGAGCAGTACTTC.

The rearrangement links TRBV18 to TRBJ1-2, with a tentative D call TRBD1 (6 bases). Between the trimmed V and J ends, which lost 2 bases and 3 bases, there was a span of 7 bases. In germline, CDR1 is KGHSH, CDR2 LQKENI. This CDR3 comprises 13 residues. The CDR3 is CASSPAGDYGYTF. CDR3 nucleotides: TGTGCCAGCTCACCAGCAGGGGACTATGGCTACACCTTC.

The J gene is TRBJ2-7, the V gene TRBV20-1; 11 nucleotides match TRBD2. J was trimmed by 0 bases and V by 5 bases; bases with no gene match: 18. Germline CDR1 reads DFQATT; CDR2 reads SNEGSKA (reference sequence). The length of the CDR3 is 19 residues. CDR3 in amino acids: CSAADRVLAGGRRSYEQYF. The CDR3 DNA reads TGCAGTGCTGCGGACCGGGTCCTAGCGGGAGGTCGTCGCTCCTACGAGCAGTACTTC.

V usage is TRBV6-1 and J usage is TRBJ2-7; no definite D call. The V gene's germline CDR1 is MNHNS and CDR2 SASEGT. With 1 base removed from V and 6 bases from J, the gap between germline ends came to 10 bases. The CDR3 is 13 amino acids. Written as DNA, the CDR3 is TGTGCCAGCAGTGAAGGGTCAACGGCCGAGCAGTACTTC. Amino acids: CASSEGSTAEQYF.

In its sample, this clonotype was seen a few times. This rearrangement joins TRBV20-1 to TRBJ2-3; 13 bases fit TRBD2. CDR1 and CDR2 (germline): DFQATT, SNEGSKA (reference sequence). The V segment lost 4 bases and the J segment 4 bases; nucleotides outside the gene matches: 8. The CDR3 length is 16 residues. In nucleotides, the CDR3 is TGCAGTGCTATGACGAGACTAGCGGGAGGTCCAGATACGCAGTATTTT. It encodes CSAMTRLAGGPDTQYF.

The chain is built from TRBV6-1 and TRBJ2-7; D is perhaps TRBD2 (5 bases). V was clipped by 1 base and J by 2 bases, with 15 bases between them. This CDR3 is built from 16 residues. CDR1 and CDR2 (germline): MNHNS, SASEGT. In DNA, the CDR3 is TGTGCCAGCAGTGAAGGGTCTAGCCAGGTCCCCTACGAGCAGTACTTC. Translation: CASSEGSSQVPYEQYF.

The V call is TRBV6-1, the J call TRBJ1-1; TRBD1 agrees at 7 bases. Germline V gene data show CDR1 as MNHNS and CDR2 as SASEGT. With V trimmed by 7 bases and J by 1 base, 6 bases remained unmatched. CDR3 length: 14 amino acids. The CDR3 is CASMKTGRNTEAFF. In DNA form, the CDR3 reads TGTGCCAGCATGAAGACAGGGAGGAACACTGAAGCTTTCTTT.

The chain uses TRBV7-9 and TRBJ2-7; 10 bases map to TRBD1. Germline V lookup: CDR1 SEHNR, CDR2 FQNEAQ (reference sequence). The CDR3 is made up of 16 amino acids. The J segment lost 3 bases and the V segment lost 0 bases, leaving 5 bases of the junction unmatched. CDR3 bases: TGTGCCAGCAGCTTAGCCGCGGGGACAGGGGACTACGAGCAGTACTTC. It is translated as CASSLAAGTGDYEQYF.

The chain carries TRBV7-2 and TRBJ2-3; tentative D call: TRBD1 (7 bases). Germline CDR1 reads SGHTA; CDR2 reads FQGNSA. V lost 5 bases to trimming and J lost 4 bases, with 16 bases between them. The CDR3 covers 15 residues. CDR3 residues: CASSRGGGSSDTQYF. The CDR3 DNA is TGTGCCAGCAGCCGCGGAGGGGGCAGTTCAGATACGCAGTATTTT.

The chain combines TRBV7-9 with TRBJ2-2; no reliable D call. The CDR3 loop spans 14 amino acids. The V gene lost 5 bases and the J gene lost 1 base, with 8 bases spanning the gap. Germline loops: CDR1 SEHNR, CDR2 FQNEAQ (reference sequence). The CDR3 here is CASSPFRNTGELFF. In nucleotides, the CDR3 is TGTGCCAGCAGCCCTTTCCGGAACACCGGGGAGCTGTTTTTT.

CDR3 amino acids: CASSTLGAGEQYF. The CDR3 nucleotides read TGTGCCAGCAGTACTTTGGGGGCTGGGGAGCAGTACTTC. The chain carries TRBV2 and TRBJ2-7; the D gene is possibly TRBD1 (6 bases). This CDR3 region has 13 residues. CDR1 and CDR2 (germline): SNHLY, FYNNEI. V was cut by 5 bases and J by 7 bases, with 15 bases left in between.

The V and J genes are TRBV6-2 or TRBV6-3 and TRBJ2-5, with D unclear. The CDR3 consists of 13 residues. The V end lost 3 bases, the J end lost 5 bases, and 10 bases lay between the germline ends. Germline V lookup: CDR1 MNHEY, CDR2 SVGEGT. The CDR3 DNA reads as TGTGCCAGCAGTTATGGCCGCAGCGAGACCCAGTACTTC. This codes for CASSYGRSETQYF.

V and J are TRBV20-1 and TRBJ2-7; possibly TRBD1 for D (6 bases). The CDR3 extends over 13 amino acids. The germline V gene has CDR1 DFQATT and CDR2 SNEGSKA (reference sequence). Trimming took 1 base from V and 5 from J, leaving 12 bases between them. The CDR3 loop is CSARGQGINEQYF. The CDR3 nucleotides read TGCAGTGCTAGAGGGCAGGGGATCAACGAGCAGTACTTC.

This clonotype was seen more than once but under ten times. This chain connects TRBV2 to TRBJ1-6; D perhaps matches TRBD1 (6 bases). V lost 6 bases to trimming and J lost 7 bases, with 13 bases between them. The CDR3 runs 14 residues. Germline V gene lookup returns CDR1 SNHLY and CDR2 FYNNEI. The CDR3 here is CASRAGVGNSPLHF. CDR3 nucleotide sequence: TGTGCCAGCAGGGCAGGGGTGGGCAATTCACCCCTCCACTTT. The complete variable domain, with remaining parts taken from reference TRBV2 and TRBJ1-6, reads EPEVTQTPSHQVTQMGQEVILRCVPISNHLYFYWYRQILGQKVEFLVSFYNNEISEKSEIFDDQFSVERPDGSNFTLKIRSTKLEDSAMYFCASRAGVGNSPLHFGNGTRLTVT.

This clonotype was observed a handful of times. The rearrangement joins TRBV2 to TRBJ1-1, with D hard to call. Trimming took off 5 bases at V and 6 bases at J, with 19 bases between the two ends. Germline CDR1 and CDR2: SNHLY and FYNNEI. This CDR3 has 15 residues. The CDR3 DNA follows: TGTGCCAGCAGTCCTCGCCCCCCCGACGGTTCTGAAGCTTTCTTT. Its translation: CASSPRPPDGSEAFF.